This TCR beta chain was profiled in a study of cytomegalovirus exposure and HLA in healthy donors. Whole-study context: Samples from HLA-typed donors yielded 65 million to 85 million unique TCRs in an early data release.

Vbeta (60) and Jbeta (13) primers were used in the PCR. Clones were sequenced by immunoSEQ multiplex PCR, and TCRdb holds only the in-frame ones, with some missing. The data hold roughly 200,000 clones, with 70% to 85% observed a single time. Trimming removed 7 bases at V and 6 bases at J, with 16 bases between. Per germline, CDR1 LNHDA and CDR2 SQIVND (reference sequence). CDR3 size: 13 residues. Material: PBMCs. This clonotype originated in a middle-aged woman in good health and CMV-seronegative. V gene TRBV19 combines with J gene TRBJ2-7, with TRBD1 as a possible D gene (5 bases). The CDR3 is CASTHGAGGEQYF. The CDR3 nucleotides read TGTGCCAGTACCCATGGGGCAGGTGGCGAGCAGTACTTC.